The clone carrying this T cell receptor beta chain has more than one count but fewer than ten. Method: immunoSEQ multiplex PCR; TCRdb's copy keeps in-frame clones and lacks some. The table records about 99,000 clones, approximately 78% of them present only once. This entry comes from a study of T cell clones after liver transplantation. Across the study: Liver transplant recipients had immunosuppression withdrawal attempted within 2 years. As an antigen-independent comparator, third-party-reactive TCRbeta sequences came from pre-transplant mixed lymphocyte reactions. Without induction therapy, subjects received standard immunosuppression until 12-24 months post-transplant.

The CDR3 length is 13 residues. V was clipped by 7 bases and J by 7 bases; unmatched bases: 4. Germline CDR1 MNHEY, CDR2 SVGAGI. The sample in question was CD4+ T cells from blood, obtained before liver transplant. The sequence came from a human donor who received a liver transplant. The chain links TRBV6-5 to TRBJ1-6; 7 positions agree with TRBD1. This CDR3 reads CASTQGGNSPLHF. For the CDR3, the DNA is TGTGCCAGCACCCAGGGGGGGAATTCACCCCTCCACTTT.